The following is a T cell receptor beta chain sequence with its context. Its matching antigen is unknown. This sample was included in a study of monozygotic twins with inflammatory bowel disease. This CDR3 is 14 amino acids long. Points from the study as a whole: The inverse Simpson measure of TCRbeta diversity was lower in IBD patients than in healthy co-twins. Especially with disease activity, IBD patients shared fewer clonotypes with others than healthy twins did. The authors found no support for a single strong IBD-associated signal or clonotype.

TCRdb re-called the 5' RACE reads; every CDR3 protein appears as one record, without DNA. The data include approximately 400,000 distinct CDR3 sequences; the top ten clones carry around 2.4%. The sequence was collected from a human donor with ulcerative colitis or Crohn's disease, or a healthy co-twin of an affected twin (not recorded which). The chain joins TRBV12-3 or TRBV12-4 to TRBJ2-5; without DNA, the TCRdb call of TRBD1 cannot be checked. The sample was blood. The chain's CDR3 is CASSFSRGQETQYF.